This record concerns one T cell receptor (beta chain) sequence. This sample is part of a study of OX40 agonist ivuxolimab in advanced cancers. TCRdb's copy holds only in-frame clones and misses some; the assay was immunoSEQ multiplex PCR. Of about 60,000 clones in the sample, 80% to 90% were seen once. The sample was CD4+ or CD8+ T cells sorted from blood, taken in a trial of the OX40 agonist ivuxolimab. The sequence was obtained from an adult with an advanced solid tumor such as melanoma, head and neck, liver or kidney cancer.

The CDR3 region has the DNA TGTGCCTCCGGAGGGGGTGAGCAGTTCTTC. This translates into CASGGGEQFF. This chain links TRBV10-3 with TRBJ2-1, with D possibly called TRBD1 or TRBD2 (6 bases each). V shed 11 bases and J shed 9 bases, with 11 bases lying between them. CDR1 is ENHRY, CDR2 SYGVKD, per germline. The CDR3 length is 10 residues.